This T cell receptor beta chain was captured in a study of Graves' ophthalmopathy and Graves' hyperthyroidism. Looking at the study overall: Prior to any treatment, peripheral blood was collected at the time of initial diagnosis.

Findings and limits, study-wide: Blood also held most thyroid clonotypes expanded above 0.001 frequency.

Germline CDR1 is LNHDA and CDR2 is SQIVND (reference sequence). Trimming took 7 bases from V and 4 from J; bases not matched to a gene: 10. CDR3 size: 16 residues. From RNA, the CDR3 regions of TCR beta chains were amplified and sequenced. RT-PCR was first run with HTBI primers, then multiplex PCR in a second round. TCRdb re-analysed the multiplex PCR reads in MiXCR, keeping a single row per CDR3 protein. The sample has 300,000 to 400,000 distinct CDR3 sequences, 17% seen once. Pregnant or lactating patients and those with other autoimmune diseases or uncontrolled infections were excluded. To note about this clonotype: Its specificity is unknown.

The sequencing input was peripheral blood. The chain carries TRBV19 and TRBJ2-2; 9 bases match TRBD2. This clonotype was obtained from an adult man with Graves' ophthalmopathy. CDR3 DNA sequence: TGTGCCAGTATGCGGGGGGGTTTCTGGCTCACCGGGGAGCTGTTTTTT. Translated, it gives CASMRGGFWLTGELFF. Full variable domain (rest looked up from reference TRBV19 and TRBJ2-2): DGGITQSPKYLFRKEGQNVTLSCEQNLNHDAMYWYRQDPGQGLRLIYYSQIVNDFQKGDIAEGYSVSREKKESFPLTVTSAQKNPTAFYLCASMRGGFWLTGELFFGEGSRLTVL.